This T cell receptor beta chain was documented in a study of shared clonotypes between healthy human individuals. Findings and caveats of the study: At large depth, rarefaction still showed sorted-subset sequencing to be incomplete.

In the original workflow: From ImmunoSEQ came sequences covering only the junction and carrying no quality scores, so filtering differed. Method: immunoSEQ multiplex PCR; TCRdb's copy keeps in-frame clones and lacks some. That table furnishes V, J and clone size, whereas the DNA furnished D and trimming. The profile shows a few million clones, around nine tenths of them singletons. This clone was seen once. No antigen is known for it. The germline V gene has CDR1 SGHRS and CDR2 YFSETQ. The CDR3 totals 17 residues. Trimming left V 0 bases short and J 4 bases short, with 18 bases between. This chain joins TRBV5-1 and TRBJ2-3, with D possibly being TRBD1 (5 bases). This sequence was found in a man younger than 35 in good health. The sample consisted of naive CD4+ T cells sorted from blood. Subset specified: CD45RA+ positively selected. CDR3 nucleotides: TGCGCCAGCAGCTTGGGACAGCAGATCGCGATGTCAGATACGCAGTATTTT. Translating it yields CASSLGQQIAMSDTQYF.